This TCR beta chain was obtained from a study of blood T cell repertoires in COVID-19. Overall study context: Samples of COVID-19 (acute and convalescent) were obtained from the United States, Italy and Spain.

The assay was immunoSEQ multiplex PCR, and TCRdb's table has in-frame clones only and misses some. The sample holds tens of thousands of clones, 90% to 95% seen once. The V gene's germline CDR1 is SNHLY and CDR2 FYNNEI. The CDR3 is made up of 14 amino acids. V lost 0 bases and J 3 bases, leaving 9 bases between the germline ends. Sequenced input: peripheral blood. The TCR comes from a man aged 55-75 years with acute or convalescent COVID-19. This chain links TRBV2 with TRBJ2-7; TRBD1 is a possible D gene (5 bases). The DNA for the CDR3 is TGTGCCAGCAGTGAAGCGCAAGACAGCTACGAGCAGTACGTC. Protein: CASSEAQDSYEQYV.